The rows below give T cell receptor beta chains drawn from one sample of a study of CD8+ T cells in alopecia areata. Sequencing used immunoSEQ multiplex PCR; TCRdb keeps in-frame clones, though not all of them. In the table there are about 120,000 clones, about two fifths of which are singletons. The sequenced material came from CD4+ T cells sorted from blood. Receptors originate from a human donor with alopecia areata. The CDR3 runs from the conserved cysteine through the conserved F or W. Each record gives: D gene, clone size, J gene, CDR3 length, V gene, CDR3 protein, CDR3 DNA. D genes are given only for firm matches. Clone size, where shown, is once, few, many, or a class for clones that have expanded.

.	.	TRBJ1-1	13	TRBV29-1	CSVVGQVNTEAFF	TGCAGCGTGGTGGGGCAGGTGAACACTGAAGCTTTCTTT
.	.	TRBJ2-7	13	TRBV30	CAWSSTFRGEQYF	TGTGCCTGGTCCTCCACGTTCAGGGGCGAGCAGTACTTC
.	.	TRBJ2-5	13	TRBV7-6	CASSLNYRETQYF	TGTGCCAGCAGCCTAAATTACCGAGAGACCCAGTACTTC
.	.	TRBJ2-7	15	TRBV7-2	CASSFWGGLSYEQYF	TGTGCCAGCAGCTTCTGGGGGGGCCTCTCCTACGAGCAGTACTTC
.	.	TRBJ1-4	14	TRBV7-2	CASSLAGHNEKLFF	TGTGCCAGCAGCTTAGCGGGTCATAATGAAAAACTGTTTTTT
.	few	TRBJ2-2	17	TRBV4-1	CASSQLDMVAYTGELFF	TGCGCCAGCAGCCAATTAGATATGGTAGCGTACACCGGGGAGCTGTTTTTT
TRBD1	.	TRBJ2-3	14	TRBV7-3	CASSLQGASPTQYF	TGTGCCAGCAGCCTACAGGGGGCAAGCCCTACGCAGTATTTT
.	.	TRBJ1-1	12	TRBV5-6	CASSLMNTEAFF	TGTGCCAGCAGCTTAATGAACACTGAAGCTTTCTTT
.	.	TRBJ2-3	13	TRBV29-1	CSPRGPSTDTQYF	TGCAGCCCGCGAGGCCCTAGCACAGATACGCAGTATTTT
.	.	TRBJ1-5	9	TRBV20-1	CSAGQPQHF	TGCAGTGCTGGTCAGCCCCAGCATTTT